Detailed here is one TCR beta chain. Positive CCR7 selection of CD45RO-negative cells yielded the naive CD8 cells, and terminally differentiated effector memory CD45RA+ cells were excluded. These data are taken from a study of shared clonotypes between healthy human individuals. Method: immunoSEQ multiplex PCR; TCRdb's copy keeps in-frame clones and lacks some. This table holds about 2.1 million clones, roughly 95% found once. V shed 2 bases and J shed 3 bases, with 23 bases lying between them. The CDR3 spans 19 residues. Per germline, CDR1 MDHEN and CDR2 SYDVKM. This TCR was recovered from a man aged 18-30 years in good health. Some clones in this sample may be carry-over from other donors' samples. This rearrangement joins TRBV28 to TRBJ2-1; the D gene is possibly TRBD2 (6 bases). The sample consisted of naive CD8+ T cells from PBMCs. CDR3 amino acids: CASSLREERVASVYNEQFF. The DNA for the CDR3 is TGTGCCAGCAGTTTAAGGGAGGAGAGGGTAGCTTCGGTCTACAATGAGCAGTTCTTC.